This TCR beta chain is drawn from a study of blood T cell repertoires in COVID-19. The overall study: COVID-19 samples from acute and convalescent phases originated in the United States, Italy and Spain.

As processed by the authors: Reference gene primer amplification yielded estimated nucleated cell counts. Repertoires were generated with immunoSEQ multiplex PCR, while TCRdb's copy carries only in-frame clones and drops some. D and trimming were read from the DNA, whereas the V and J calls and clone size are those reported in that table. The repertoire has tens of thousands of clones, 70% to 90% of them found once; the top ten carry about 1.2%. The CDR3 runs 17 residues. CDR1 MGHRA and CDR2 YSYEKL come from the germline V gene. The ends lost 3 bases at V and 4 bases at J; junction bases unmatched: 14.

The origin of this receptor is a man aged 55 to 70 with acute or convalescent COVID-19. Sequenced: peripheral blood. The chain carries TRBV4-1 and TRBJ2-7, with 8 bases aligning to TRBD2. The CDR3 DNA sequence: TGCGCCAGCAGCCAGGCCGGGGGGGGGCCCGATCCATACGAGCAGTACTTC. It specifies CASSQAGGGPDPYEQYF.